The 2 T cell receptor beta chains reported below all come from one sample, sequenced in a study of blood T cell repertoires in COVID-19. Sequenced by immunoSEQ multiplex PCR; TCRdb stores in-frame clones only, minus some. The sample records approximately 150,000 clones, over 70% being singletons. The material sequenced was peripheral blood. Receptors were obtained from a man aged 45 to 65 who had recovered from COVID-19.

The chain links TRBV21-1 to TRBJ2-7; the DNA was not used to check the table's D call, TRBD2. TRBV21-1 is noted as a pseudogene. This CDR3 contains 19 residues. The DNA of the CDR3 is TGTGCCAGCAGCAAAGGAGGCATGCTAGCGCACTCCCACCACTACGAGCAGTACTTC. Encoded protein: CASSKGGMLAHSHHYEQYF.

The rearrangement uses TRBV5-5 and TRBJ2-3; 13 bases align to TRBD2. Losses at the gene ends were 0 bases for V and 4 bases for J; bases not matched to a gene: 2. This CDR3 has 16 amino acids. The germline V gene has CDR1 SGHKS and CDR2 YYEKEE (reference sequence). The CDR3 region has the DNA TGTGCCAGCAGCTTGGGACTAGCGGGGGGCCCAGATACGCAGTATTTT. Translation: CASSLGLAGGPDTQYF. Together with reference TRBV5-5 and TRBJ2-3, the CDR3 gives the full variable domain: DAGVTQSPTHLIKTRGQQVTLRCSPISGHKSVSWYQQVLGQGPQFIFQYYEKEERGRGNFPDRFSARQFPNYSSELNVNALLLGDSALYLCASSLGLAGGPDTQYFGPGTRLTVL.